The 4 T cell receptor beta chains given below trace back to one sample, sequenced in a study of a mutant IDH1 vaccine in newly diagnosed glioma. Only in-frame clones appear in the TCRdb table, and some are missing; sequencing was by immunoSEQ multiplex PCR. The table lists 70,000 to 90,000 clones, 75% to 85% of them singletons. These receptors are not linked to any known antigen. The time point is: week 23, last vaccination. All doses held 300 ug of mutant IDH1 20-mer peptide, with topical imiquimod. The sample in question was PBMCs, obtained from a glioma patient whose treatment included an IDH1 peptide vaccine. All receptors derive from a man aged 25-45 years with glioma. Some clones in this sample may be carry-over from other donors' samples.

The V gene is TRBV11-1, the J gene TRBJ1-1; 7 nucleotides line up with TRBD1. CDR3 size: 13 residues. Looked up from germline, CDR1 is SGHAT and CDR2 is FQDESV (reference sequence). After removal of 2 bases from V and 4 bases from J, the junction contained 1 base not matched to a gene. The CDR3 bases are TGTGCCAGCAGCTTACAGGGGGGCACTGAAGCTTTCTTT. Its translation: CASSLQGGTEAFF. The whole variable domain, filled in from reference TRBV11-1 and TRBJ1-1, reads EAEVAQSPRYKITEKSQAVAFWCDPISGHATLYWYRQILGQGPELLVQFQDESVVDDSQLPKDRFSAERLKGVDSTLKIQPAELGDSAMYLCASSLQGGTEAFFGQGTRLTVV.

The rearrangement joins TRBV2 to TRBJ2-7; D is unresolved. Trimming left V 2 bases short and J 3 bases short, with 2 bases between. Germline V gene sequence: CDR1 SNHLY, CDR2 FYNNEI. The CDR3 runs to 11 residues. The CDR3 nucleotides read TGTGCCAGCAGTGAACACTACGAGCAGTACTTC. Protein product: CASSEHYEQYF.

The CDR3 DNA sequence: TGCGCCAGCGGGGGGGGAGAGGGCAGCACAGATACGCAGTATTTT. It yields the protein CASGGGEGSTDTQYF. J is TRBJ2-3 and V is TRBV10-1; 7 bases match TRBD2. After removal of 8 bases from V and 0 bases from J, the junction contained 8 bases not matched to a gene. CDR1 is WNHNN and CDR2 is SYGVQD in the germline V gene (reference sequence). The CDR3 covers 15 residues.

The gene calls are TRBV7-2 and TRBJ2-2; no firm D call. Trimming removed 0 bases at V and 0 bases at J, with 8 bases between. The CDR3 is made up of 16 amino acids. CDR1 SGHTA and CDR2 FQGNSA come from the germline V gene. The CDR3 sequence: CASSLAPGPNTGELFF. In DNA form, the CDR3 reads TGTGCCAGCAGCTTAGCGCCCGGACCGAACACCGGGGAGCTGTTTTTT.